The 20 T cell receptor beta chains listed next were all sequenced from one sample in a study of T cell responses to AZD1222 COVID-19 vaccine. Profiled with immunoSEQ multiplex PCR; TCRdb holds only in-frame clones, not every one. The table has 100,000 to 150,000 clones, 91% seen once. Sequencing used peripheral blood, obtained 28 days after the second AZD1222 dose. The receptor set was obtained from an adult who received the AZD1222 COVID-19 vaccine.

The chain recombines TRBV10-3 with TRBJ1-5, with 10 nucleotides matching TRBD1. V lost 2 bases and J lost 2; bases outside the gene matches: 0. This CDR3 spans 15 amino acids. Germline lookup yields CDR1 ENHRY and CDR2 SYGVKD. Here the CDR3 reads CAISEGTGGNQPQHF. CDR3 coding DNA: TGTGCCATCAGTGAGGGGACAGGGGGCAATCAGCCCCAGCATTTT.

The chain employs TRBV12-5 and TRBJ1-5; the match to TRBD1 covers 7 bases. Germline V gene data show CDR1 as LGHNT and CDR2 as FRNRAP. The V segment lost 3 bases and the J segment 2 bases; nucleotides outside the gene matches: 1. This CDR3 has 14 residues. The CDR3 sequence is CASGLDRGNQPQHF. CDR3 DNA: TGTGCTAGTGGTTTAGACAGGGGCAATCAGCCCCAGCATTTT. The full variable domain, its missing parts supplied by reference TRBV12-5 and TRBJ1-5, is DARVTQTPRHKVTEMGQEVTMRCQPILGHNTVFWYRQTMMQGLELLAYFRNRAPLDDSGMPKDRFSAEMPDATLATLKIQPSEPRDSAVYFCASGLDRGNQPQHFGDGTRLSIL.

The chain joins TRBV7-3 to TRBJ2-5; TRBD2 is a possible D gene (5 bases). Deletions cut 6 bases from V and 4 bases from J, with 18 bases between. The germline gives CDR1 SGHTA, CDR2 FQGTGA. The CDR3 sequence is 15 residues long. CDR3 DNA sequence: TGTGCCAGCAGTCGTCTAGGCGGGTATGGAGAGACCCAGTACTTC. Protein sequence: CASSRLGGYGETQYF.

V gene TRBV19 combines with J gene TRBJ2-5; D may match TRBD1 or TRBD2 (6 bases each). Trimming left V 6 bases short and J 5 bases short, with 19 bases between. This CDR3 is built from 15 residues. The germline V gene has CDR1 LNHDA and CDR2 SQIVND (reference sequence). The CDR3 DNA is TGTGCCAGTAGCCCCAACGGGGGCTCATGGGAGACCCAGTACTTC. Encoded protein: CASSPNGGSWETQYF.

This chain connects TRBV11-3 to TRBJ1-1; TRBD1 agrees at 7 bases. The germline CDR1 and CDR2 sequences are SGHNT and YENEEA. Unmatched junction bases numbered 7, after V lost 2 bases and J lost 4 bases. This CDR3 comprises 15 residues. This chain's CDR3 is CASSLLTGISTEAFF. The CDR3 nucleotides are TGTGCCAGCAGCTTACTGACAGGGATCTCCACTGAAGCTTTCTTT. The whole variable domain, remainder taken from reference TRBV11-3 and TRBJ1-1, is EAGVVQSPRYKIIEKKQPVAFWCNPISGHNTLYWYLQNLGQGPELLIRYENEEAVDDSQLPKDRFSAERLKGVDSTLKIQPAELGDSAVYLCASSLLTGISTEAFFGQGTRLTVV.

This rearrangement joins TRBV2 to TRBJ2-5, with D perhaps being TRBD1 or TRBD2 (5 bases each). This CDR3 is built from 12 residues. Trimming removed 8 bases from V and 5 bases from J, with 12 bases in between. From germline, CDR1 is SNHLY and CDR2 FYNNEI. The CDR3: CASRDLGETQYF. The CDR3 DNA reads TGTGCCAGCCGGGACCTGGGGGAGACCCAGTACTTC.

The chain couples TRBV5-5 to TRBJ1-2; 8 bases map to TRBD1. The germline V gene encodes CDR1 SGHKS and CDR2 YYEKEE (reference sequence). V lost 2 bases and J lost 3; bases outside the gene matches: 3. The CDR3 is made up of 14 amino acids. The CDR3 DNA reads as TGTGCCAGCAGCTTCGGACAGGGACACTATGGCTACACCTTC. It codes for CASSFGQGHYGYTF.

The chain has TRBV6-4 and TRBJ2-1; 15 bases fit TRBD2. V lost 2 bases to trimming and J lost 7 bases; unmatched junction nucleotides: 3. There are 16 residues in the CDR3. Germline-derived CDR1 and CDR2 are MRHNA and SNTAGT. The CDR3 protein is CASSDGGTSGRNEQFF. CDR3 nucleotide sequence: TGTGCCAGCAGTGACGGAGGGACTAGCGGGAGGAATGAGCAGTTCTTC.

V gene TRBV28 combines with J gene TRBJ1-6, with D uncertain. The CDR3 loop spans 12 amino acids. The germline CDR1 and CDR2 sequences are MDHEN and SYDVKM. Trimming shortened V by 7 bases and J by 5 bases, and 6 bases separated the two germline ends. CDR3 loop: CASTTNNSPLHF. The CDR3 DNA reads TGTGCCAGCACCACGAATAATTCACCCCTCCACTTT.

The J gene is TRBJ2-3, the V gene TRBV13, with D perhaps TRBD2 (6 bases). Deletions cut 4 bases from V and 2 bases from J, with 13 bases between. Germline-derived CDR1 and CDR2 are PRHDT and FYEKMQ (reference sequence). The CDR3 runs to 15 residues. The CDR3 region is CASSSRDSITDTQYF. CDR3 bases: TGTGCCAGCAGCTCGCGGGACTCGATCACAGATACGCAGTATTTT.

V usage is TRBV9 and J usage is TRBJ2-1; 9 nucleotides align to TRBD2. Germline V gene lookup returns CDR1 SGDLS and CDR2 YYNGEE. The CDR3 contains 15 residues. Trimming cost V 0 bases and J 9 bases; bases outside gene matches: 7. CDR3 residues: CASSVASGESSEQFF. The CDR3 DNA reads TGTGCCAGCAGCGTAGCTAGCGGGGAGTCGAGTGAGCAGTTCTTC.

The rearrangement links TRBV6-5 to TRBJ1-4, with D unresolved. V lost 4 bases and J lost 0, with 9 bases in between. The CDR3 spans 15 residues. Germline values: CDR1 MNHEY, CDR2 SVGAGI. CDR3 DNA sequence: TGTGCCAGCAGTTCCCTCAAAACAACTAATGAAAAACTGTTTTTT. It yields the protein CASSSLKTTNEKLFF.

The CDR3 reads CASRTGAGTEAFF. CDR3 in DNA: TGTGCCAGCAGGACAGGGGCCGGCACTGAAGCTTTCTTT. The genes are TRBV6-5 and TRBJ1-1; 8 bases agree with TRBD1. V lost 6 bases to trimming and J lost 4 bases; unmatched junction nucleotides: 4. This CDR3 is built from 13 residues. Germline V gives CDR1 MNHEY, CDR2 SVGAGI.

V is TRBV10-1 and J is TRBJ1-2; D may be TRBD1 (5 bases). The germline V and J ends were trimmed by 0 bases and 0 bases, with 14 bases remaining between them. From germline, CDR1 is WNHNN and CDR2 SYGVQD (reference sequence). The CDR3 sequence is 17 residues long. The chain's CDR3 is CASSESPRDRPNYGYTF. The CDR3, as DNA: TGCGCCAGCAGTGAGTCCCCCCGGGACCGACCTAACTATGGCTACACCTTC.

This chain connects TRBV6-5 to TRBJ1-2; D uncertain. The CDR3 runs 15 residues. The V and J ends lost 6 bases and 5 bases respectively, with 19 bases between them. Germline V lookup: CDR1 MNHEY, CDR2 SVGAGI. CDR3 DNA sequence: TGTGCCAGCAGGTTCGGGGTTGGGAGACTATATGGCTACACCTTC. Encoded protein: CASRFGVGRLYGYTF.

This clone was seen only once. The chain carries TRBV6-1 and TRBJ1-2, with 7 positions matching TRBD1. The CDR3 contains 14 residues. V shed 0 bases, J shed 6 bases, and the junction held 4 bases outside the gene matches. The germline gives CDR1 MNHNS, CDR2 SASEGT. CDR3 residues: CASSEAAGTDGYTF. CDR3 DNA sequence: TGTGCCAGCAGTGAAGCTGCCGGGACAGATGGCTACACCTTC.

The chain recombines TRBV30 with TRBJ1-2, with a tentative D call TRBD1 (6 bases). Per the germline V gene, CDR1 is GTSNPN and CDR2 is SVGIG (reference sequence). With 2 bases removed from V and 4 bases from J, the gap between germline ends came to 11 bases. This CDR3 has 13 amino acids. The CDR3 DNA sequence: TGTGCCTGGAGTCCAAGGGGGTTCTATGGCTACACCTTC. Amino acid sequence: CAWSPRGFYGYTF.

This sequence joins TRBV3-1 (or the pseudogene TRBV3-2) and TRBJ2-3, with D possibly being TRBD1 or TRBD2 (5 bases each). CDR3 length equals 14 residues. Germline CDR1 and CDR2: LGHDT and YNNKEL (reference sequence). Deletions cut 4 bases from V and 2 bases from J, with 10 bases between. The CDR3 sequence is CASSLGTYTDTQYF. CDR3 nucleotide sequence: TGTGCCAGCAGCCTAGGGACCTACACAGATACGCAGTATTTT.

This chain joins TRBV6-1 and TRBJ2-1, with 7 bases lining up with TRBD1. There are 21 residues in the CDR3. After removal of 1 base from V and 5 bases from J, the junction contained 23 bases not matched to a gene. Germline-derived CDR1 and CDR2 are MNHNS and SASEGT. Here the CDR3 reads CASSEVRRTGWSRFDHNEQFF. CDR3 coding DNA: TGTGCCAGCAGTGAAGTGCGGAGGACAGGTTGGTCGAGGTTCGACCACAATGAGCAGTTCTTC.

The gene calls are TRBV9 and TRBJ1-1; D possibly corresponds to TRBD1 (5 bases). CDR1 and CDR2 from the germline V gene are SGDLS and YYNGEE. Trimming stripped 3 bases from V and 0 bases from J, with 12 bases between. The CDR3 consists of 15 residues. The CDR3 nucleotides read TGTGCCAGCAGCGGCCAGGGACGCATGAACACTGAAGCTTTCTTT. Its protein product is CASSGQGRMNTEAFF.